Listed here are 30 T cell receptor beta chains from one sample, sequenced in a study of shared clonotypes between healthy human individuals. Naivety among CD8 cells was defined by CD45RO negativity and positive CCR7 selection, thereby excluding terminally differentiated effector memory CD45RA+ cells. The repertoire was sequenced with immunoSEQ multiplex PCR; TCRdb's copy has only in-frame clones and lacks some. The table includes about 2.2 million clones, just under 95% detected once. The sequenced sample was naive CD8+ T cells from PBMCs. Receptors were obtained from a man aged 18 to 29 in good health. Some clones in this sample may be carry-over from other donors' samples.

The count of this clone is one. CDR3 in amino acids: CASSVGTSGRTYYEQYF. The CDR3 region has the DNA TGTGCCAGCAGTGTCGGGACTAGCGGGAGGACTTATTACGAGCAGTACTTC. This rearrangement joins TRBV6-1 to TRBJ2-7; 15 bases map to TRBD2. Germline assignment: CDR1 MNHNS and CDR2 SASEGT. The CDR3 length is 17 residues. The ends lost 4 bases at V and 4 bases at J; junction bases unmatched: 8.

This clone was observed a few times. The V gene is TRBV28, the J gene TRBJ1-1, with D possibly TRBD1 on 5 matching bases. The CDR3 sequence is 14 residues long. CDR1 MDHEN and CDR2 SYDVKM come from the germline V gene. With 2 bases removed from V and 4 bases from J, the gap between germline ends came to 11 bases. The CDR3 spells CASSLAGPSTEAFF. CDR3 DNA sequence: TGTGCCAGCAGTTTAGCAGGGCCGAGCACTGAAGCTTTCTTT.

The chain has TRBV27 and TRBJ1-1, with D possibly TRBD1 on 5 matching bases. Germline values: CDR1 MNHEY, CDR2 SMNVEV (reference sequence). Deletions cut 1 base from V and 1 base from J, with 7 bases between. CDR3 size: 14 residues. The CDR3 DNA reads as TGTGCCAGCAGTTTATTCGGGACGAACACTGAAGCTTTCTTT. This sequence encodes CASSLFGTNTEAFF.

V is TRBV19 and J is TRBJ1-2; the D gene is possibly TRBD1 (5 bases). V was shortened by 5 bases and J by 5 bases, with 18 bases between the two germline ends. The length of the CDR3 is 15 residues. The germline V gene has CDR1 LNHDA and CDR2 SQIVND (reference sequence). The DNA for the CDR3 is TGTGCCAGTAGTCCCGGGGCAGGCGGGGGTTATGGCTACACCTTC. It yields the protein CASSPGAGGGYGYTF. The complete variable domain, with remaining parts taken from reference TRBV19 and TRBJ1-2, reads DGGITQSPKYLFRKEGQNVTLSCEQNLNHDAMYWYRQDPGQGLRLIYYSQIVNDFQKGDIAEGYSVSREKKESFPLTVTSAQKNPTAFYLCASSPGAGGGYGYTFGSGTRLTVV.

The chain couples TRBV6-4 to TRBJ1-2; 9 nucleotides match TRBD1. The trim removed 6 bases at V and 3 bases at J, leaving 8 bases unmatched. Germline CDR1 reads MRHNA; CDR2 reads SNTAGT. This CDR3 is built from 15 residues. Here the CDR3 DNA reads TGTGCCAGCAGCCCAACCCGACAGGGGGACTATGGCTACACCTTC. This translates into CASSPTRQGDYGYTF.

V gene TRBV29-1 combines with J gene TRBJ2-7, with D perhaps TRBD1 or TRBD2 (5 bases each). The CDR3 runs 13 residues. V shed 5 bases and J shed 0 bases, with 11 bases lying between them. In germline, CDR1 is SQVTM, CDR2 ANQGSEA. CDR3 sequence (DNA): TGCAGCGTTACAATCGGGACCTCCTACGAGCAGTACTTC. Translation: CSVTIGTSYEQYF.

This chain joins TRBV5-1 and TRBJ2-5, with TRBD2 identical over 13 bases. The J call is uncertain, as TRBJ2-7 better fits the DNA end. Germline lookup yields CDR1 SGHRS and CDR2 YFSETQ. The length of the CDR3 is 14 residues. The CDR3 protein is CASTEGLAGYEQYF. DNA for the CDR3: TGCGCCAGCACCGAGGGACTAGCGGGGTACGAGCAGTACTTC.

The CDR3 nucleotides read TGTGCCAGCTCGGGACAGGGAAACACCGGGGAGCTGTTTTTT. This codes for CASSGQGNTGELFF. The chain links TRBV28 to TRBJ2-2; 9 bases map to TRBD1. CDR1 is MDHEN and CDR2 is SYDVKM in the germline V gene. The CDR3 has 14 residues. Trimming removed 8 bases from V and 2 bases from J; junction bases left unmatched: 3.

The rearrangement uses TRBV27 and TRBJ2-7, with 9 positions matching TRBD1. J lost 6 bases, V lost 6 bases, and 9 bases had no gene match. Germline lookup yields CDR1 MNHEY and CDR2 SMNVEV (reference sequence). The CDR3 sequence is 14 residues long. CDR3 loop: CASSPTGTGTEQYF. The CDR3, as DNA: TGTGCCAGCAGCCCGACCGGGACAGGGACCGAGCAGTACTTC.

The chain couples TRBV7-9 to TRBJ2-3, with TRBD2 matching 10 bases. The CDR3 sequence is 16 residues long. V dropped 5 bases and J dropped 2; count of bases not matched to a gene: 7. From germline, CDR1 is SEHNR and CDR2 FQNEAQ (reference sequence). The CDR3 sequence: CASSPIAGGTTDTQYF. For the CDR3, the DNA is TGTGCCAGCAGCCCGATAGCGGGAGGTACCACAGATACGCAGTATTTT. Drawing the rest from reference TRBV7-9 and TRBJ2-3, the complete variable domain is DTGVSQNPRHKITKRGQNVTFRCDPISEHNRLYWYRQTLGQGPEFLTYFQNEAQLEKSRLLSDRFSAERPKGSFSTLEIQRTEQGDSAMYLCASSPIAGGTTDTQYFGPGTRLTVL.

The rearrangement uses TRBV7-8 and TRBJ2-7, with D hard to call. The CDR3 is made up of 13 amino acids. Trimming stripped 5 bases from V and 0 bases from J, with 8 bases between. Per the germline V gene, CDR1 is SGHVS and CDR2 is FQNEAQ. The CDR3 bases are TGTGCCAGCAGCGCCACATCCTCCTACGAGCAGTACTTC. Protein: CASSATSSYEQYF.

As for this clone: This CDR3 is also generated by other DNA sequences in the sample. V usage is TRBV27 and J usage is TRBJ2-7; D perhaps matches TRBD2 (5 bases). Trimming shortened V by 3 bases and J by 0 bases, and 12 bases separated the two germline ends. The germline gives CDR1 MNHEY, CDR2 SMNVEV (reference sequence). The CDR3 extends over 15 amino acids. This CDR3 is CASSFRGLSSYEQYF. The DNA for the CDR3 is TGTGCCAGCAGTTTTCGCGGGCTAAGCTCCTACGAGCAGTACTTC.

J is TRBJ1-1 and V is TRBV2; tentative D call: TRBD1 (5 bases). Germline-derived CDR1 and CDR2 are SNHLY and FYNNEI. V dropped 2 bases and J dropped 3 bases, with 16 bases sitting between them. The CDR3 consists of 16 residues. This CDR3 is CASSESGRGSYTEAFF. The CDR3 DNA reads TGTGCCAGCAGTGAATCGGGGAGGGGTAGTTACACTGAAGCTTTCTTT.

Points on this clone: Other DNA sequences in this specimen translate into the identical CDR3. The chain is built from TRBV7-2 and TRBJ2-1; TRBD2 aligns across 10 bases. CDR1 and CDR2 (germline): SGHTA, FQGNSA. V trimming: 2 bases; J trimming: 7 bases; junction bases outside the gene matches: 5. CDR3 length equals 15 residues. The DNA of the CDR3 is TGTGCCAGCAGCTTACTAGCGGGAGCAGGAAATGAGCAGTTCTTC. It codes for CASSLLAGAGNEQFF.

This chain uses TRBV14 with TRBJ1-1; no firm D call. There are 14 residues in the CDR3. V lost 0 bases and J 0 bases, leaving 5 bases between the germline ends. Germline V gene sequence: CDR1 SGHDN, CDR2 FVKESK. The CDR3 is CASSQDRVNTEAFF. The CDR3 DNA reads as TGTGCCAGCAGCCAAGACCGAGTGAACACTGAAGCTTTCTTT.

The rearrangement links TRBV9 to TRBJ2-3; TRBD2 matches at 9 bases. The CDR3 extends over 14 amino acids. CDR1 and CDR2 from the germline V gene are SGDLS and YYNGEE. Trimming at V came to 3 bases and at J to 4 bases, leaving 3 bases not matched to a gene. The CDR3 coding sequence is TGTGCCAGCAGCGGGACTAGCGTTGCAGATACGCAGTATTTT. Translation: CASSGTSVADTQYF.

The rearrangement joins TRBV19 to TRBJ2-1; D may be TRBD2 (6 bases). Trimming took off 4 bases at V and 8 bases at J, with 18 bases between the two ends. The germline V gene has CDR1 LNHDA and CDR2 SQIVND (reference sequence). The CDR3 sequence is 15 residues long. For the CDR3, the DNA is TGTGCCAGTAGTACCCGACTAGTTAGCATCGATGAGCAGTTCTTC. Protein product: CASSTRLVSIDEQFF.

The chain recombines TRBV11-2 with TRBJ1-4; 10 bases match TRBD1. J lost 7 bases, V lost 1 base, and 12 bases had no gene match. The CDR3 extends over 18 amino acids. The V gene's germline CDR1 is SGHAT and CDR2 FQNNGV. CDR3: CASSLGIGTGALGEKLFF. The CDR3 nucleotides are TGTGCCAGCAGCTTAGGCATTGGGACAGGGGCCCTGGGTGAAAAACTGTTTTTT.

The rearrangement links TRBV27 to TRBJ2-7; TRBD2 is a possible D gene (6 bases). V was trimmed by 5 bases and J by 7 bases, leaving 18 bases between them. Germline V gene sequence: CDR1 MNHEY, CDR2 SMNVEV (reference sequence). The CDR3 loop spans 14 amino acids. The DNA for the CDR3 is TGTGCCAGCAGTCAGAGGGACTCCCTGGGAGAGCAGTACTTC. As protein: CASSQRDSLGEQYF.

CDR3 region: CASSSALSPSHNYGYTF. The CDR3 coding sequence is TGTGCCAGCAGTTCAGCGTTGTCTCCGAGTCACAACTATGGCTACACCTTC. The chain links TRBV9 to TRBJ1-2; D is unresolved. Germline V gene sequence: CDR1 SGDLS, CDR2 YYNGEE. CDR3 length equals 17 residues. V was trimmed by 5 bases and J by 2 bases, leaving 22 bases between them.

The V and J genes are TRBV9 and TRBJ2-1; tentatively, D is TRBD2 (6 bases). The CDR3 length is 15 residues. The germline V gene encodes CDR1 SGDLS and CDR2 YYNGEE. V shed 2 bases and J shed 0 bases, with 9 bases lying between them. The CDR3 here is CASSVEGYSYNEQFF. In DNA form, the CDR3 reads TGTGCCAGCAGCGTGGAGGGATACTCCTACAATGAGCAGTTCTTC.

This rearrangement joins TRBV15 to TRBJ2-1; 8 nucleotides agree with TRBD1. CDR3 length equals 17 residues. V lost 0 bases and J lost 4; bases outside the gene matches: 8. In germline, CDR1 is LNHNV, CDR2 YYDKDF (reference sequence). CDR3 loop: CATSRDVTDREYNEQFF. CDR3 DNA sequence: TGTGCCACCAGCAGAGATGTGACGGACAGGGAATACAATGAGCAGTTCTTC.

The chain couples TRBV29-1 to TRBJ2-4, with 8 bases lining up with TRBD1. Germline V gives CDR1 SQVTM, CDR2 ANQGSEA. Trimming removed 5 bases from V and 4 bases from J; junction bases left unmatched: 10. This CDR3 contains 15 residues. The CDR3 bases are TGCAGCGTTCTGAGTTCTGGACAGGGTAAAAACATTCAGTACTTC. It is translated as CSVLSSGQGKNIQYF.

The genes are TRBV19 and TRBJ1-1; D is undetermined. Germline V gene sequence: CDR1 LNHDA, CDR2 SQIVND (reference sequence). The CDR3 is 15 residues long. Trimming shortened V by 1 base and J by 1 base, and 10 bases separated the two germline ends. As DNA, the CDR3 is TGTGCCAGTAGTATAGTTTTGGGTTGGAACACTGAAGCTTTCTTT. Amino acids: CASSIVLGWNTEAFF.

The gene calls are TRBV10-3 and TRBJ2-7, with D perhaps matching TRBD2 (5 bases). V lost 2 bases to trimming and J lost 0 bases, with 11 bases between them. Germline V CDR1 and CDR2: ENHRY, SYGVKD. The CDR3 is 15 residues long. The CDR3 DNA is TGTGCCATCAGTGAGGGGCAAGGGAGCTCCTACGAGCAGTACTTC. Translating gives CAISEGQGSSYEQYF.

The chain couples TRBV6-5 to TRBJ1-4, with 7 bases fitting TRBD1. The V gene end was trimmed by 5 bases and the J gene end by 8 bases; junction bases not matched to a gene: 8. Germline V lookup: CDR1 MNHEY, CDR2 SVGAGI. This CDR3 contains 14 residues. CDR3 sequence (DNA): TGTGCCAGCAGTCTCGACAGGGTAGGGGAAAAACTGTTTTTT. This encodes CASSLDRVGEKLFF.

The chain couples TRBV30 to TRBJ2-1, with D maybe TRBD2 (5 bases). The V gene lost 6 bases and the J gene lost 0 bases, with 15 bases spanning the gap. The CDR3 runs to 15 residues. CDR1 GTSNPN and CDR2 SVGIG come from the germline V gene (reference sequence). CDR3 sequence: CACSGPGSSYNEQFF. The CDR3, as DNA: TGTGCCTGTTCTGGGCCGGGGAGCTCCTACAATGAGCAGTTCTTC.

The chain links TRBV7-2 to TRBJ1-1; perhaps TRBD1 as D (6 bases). V dropped 5 bases and J dropped 1 base, with 14 bases sitting between them. CDR1 SGHTA and CDR2 FQGNSA come from the germline V gene. The CDR3 covers 15 residues. Written as DNA, the CDR3 is TGTGCCAGCAGCCCAACCCAGGGGCCGAACACTGAAGCTTTCTTT. Translated, it gives CASSPTQGPNTEAFF.

V usage is TRBV25-1 and J usage is TRBJ2-1; 11 nucleotides line up with TRBD2. The CDR3 has 16 amino acids. The germline V gene has CDR1 MGHDK and CDR2 SYGVNS. The junction had 4 bases not matched to a gene; V was cut back by 1 base and J by 5 bases. CDR3 loop: CASSEWGSGRDNEQFF. In nucleotides, the CDR3 is TGTGCCAGCAGTGAATGGGGTAGCGGGAGGGACAATGAGCAGTTCTTC.

Turning to this clone: This sample includes further DNA sequences coding for the same CDR3. This sequence joins TRBV5-4 and TRBJ2-7; the D gene is possibly TRBD1 (6 bases). V lost 0 bases and J lost 0, with 10 bases in between. Germline V CDR1 and CDR2: SGHNT, YYREEE (reference sequence). The CDR3 sequence is 15 residues long. The CDR3 spells CASSLGQGSSYEQYF. The CDR3 DNA follows: TGTGCCAGCAGCTTGGGCCAGGGGAGCTCCTACGAGCAGTACTTC.